The clone carrying this TCR beta chain appeared a few times. Its antigen is as yet unknown. V lost 8 bases to trimming and J lost 8 bases, with 16 bases between them. Germline loops: CDR1 MNHEY, CDR2 SVGEGT. This CDR3 contains 14 residues. The data were taken from a study of T cell repertoires in cytomegalovirus infection. In the study overall: Selection of CMV epitopes for the study included recently identified HLA-C-restricted and well-studied HLA-B-restricted ones. CMV infection plus the matching HLA type was flagged by public TCR beta signatures. The study's findings and limits: Carriage of CMV together with the relevant HLA was identifiable through cumulative public TCR beta family frequency. Across the ex vivo response, the dominant clonotypes were HLA-C-restricted CMV-specific TCR beta clonotypes.

TCRdb re-called the reads with MiXCR, one entry per CDR3 protein. Among approximately 990,000 distinct CDR3 sequences listed, roughly a third were seen once. J is TRBJ1-6 and V is TRBV6-2 or TRBV6-3; TRBD1 might be the D (6 bases). This TCR was sampled from a human donor in good health (CMV status not recorded). Some clones in this sample may be carry-over from other donors' samples. The sequencing here drew on cultured CD8+ T cells from PBMCs, taken from culture after CMV antigen stimulation. The CDR3 is CASSSGTPDSPLHF. Here the CDR3 DNA reads TGTGCCAGCTCCTCCGGGACACCGGATTCACCCCTCCACTTT.